A selection of T cell receptor beta chains follows, all from one sample in a study of blood T cell repertoires in COVID-19. Some clones are missing from TCRdb's copy, which holds only in-frame ones; the method was immunoSEQ multiplex PCR. The table includes under 350,000 clones, over 85% detected once. Specimen: PBMCs or T cells enriched from blood (not recorded which). All receptors derive from a woman between 55 and 75 years old who had recovered from COVID-19. CDR3s include the opening cysteine and the closing phenylalanine or tryptophan. A D gene is named only where the DNA matches it firmly. Part of the rows lack a size; the others show once, few, many or a class for expanded clones.

CDR3aa: CASSQDAGNTNEKLFF
CDR3nt: TGTGCCAGCAGCCAAGACGCGGGGAATACTAATGAAAAACTGTTTTTT
d_gene: -
v_gene: TRBV2
j_gene: TRBJ1-4
abundance: -

CDR3aa: CASSDFTGTSETQYF
CDR3nt: TGTGCCAGCAGTGATTTCACCGGGACTAGTGAGACCCAGTACTTC
d_gene: TRBD2
v_gene: TRBV25-1
j_gene: TRBJ2-5
abundance: -

CDR3aa: CASSQDSGTLNTEAFF
CDR3nt: TGTGCCAGCAGCCAAGATTCGGGGACATTGAACACTGAAGCTTTCTTT
d_gene: -
v_gene: TRBV4-2
j_gene: TRBJ1-1
abundance: -

CDR3aa: CAISEPGTGGFSTEAFF
CDR3nt: TGTGCCATCAGTGAGCCCGGGACAGGGGGCTTCAGCACTGAAGCTTTCTTT
d_gene: TRBD1
v_gene: TRBV10-3
j_gene: TRBJ1-1
abundance: -

CDR3aa: CASSAEVARGDTEAFF
CDR3nt: TGTGCCAGCAGCGCCGAGGTTGCCAGGGGGGACACTGAAGCTTTCTTT
d_gene: TRBD1
v_gene: TRBV5-4
j_gene: TRBJ1-1
abundance: -

CDR3aa: CATSDSGQGGKTQYF
CDR3nt: TGTGCCACCAGTGACTCGGGACAGGGGGGAAAGACCCAGTACTTC
d_gene: TRBD1
v_gene: TRBV24-1
j_gene: TRBJ2-5
abundance: -

CDR3aa: CASSLFPGLAGPYEQYF
CDR3nt: TGTGCCAGCAGCTTATTTCCCGGACTAGCGGGACCCTACGAGCAGTACTTC
d_gene: TRBD2
v_gene: TRBV7-9
j_gene: TRBJ2-7
abundance: -

CDR3aa: CASSPEGTSGYNEQFF
CDR3nt: TGTGCCAGCAGTCCTGAGGGGACTAGCGGCTACAATGAGCAGTTCTTC
d_gene: TRBD2
v_gene: TRBV25-1
j_gene: TRBJ2-1
abundance: -

CDR3aa: CASSLGQGAEKLFF
CDR3nt: TGTGCCAGCAGTCTGGGACAGGGGGCTGAAAAACTGTTTTTT
d_gene: TRBD1
v_gene: TRBV27
j_gene: TRBJ1-4
abundance: -

CDR3aa: CASSVQGIETQYF
CDR3nt: TGTGCCAGCAGCGTACAGGGGATTGAGACCCAGTACTTC
d_gene: -
v_gene: TRBV9
j_gene: TRBJ2-5
abundance: few

CDR3aa: CASSSGLAAYEQYF
CDR3nt: TGTGCCAGTAGTTCGGGACTAGCGGCCTACGAGCAGTACTTC
d_gene: TRBD2
v_gene: TRBV19
j_gene: TRBJ2-7
abundance: -

CDR3aa: CASTPGGLWEQYF
CDR3nt: TGTGCCAGCACCCCCGGGGGTTTGTGGGAGCAGTACTTC
d_gene: -
v_gene: TRBV28
j_gene: TRBJ2-7
abundance: -

CDR3aa: CAIGGQGGIQPQHF
CDR3nt: TGTGCCATCGGGGGACAGGGTGGAATTCAGCCCCAGCATTTT
d_gene: TRBD1
v_gene: TRBV10-3
j_gene: TRBJ1-5
abundance: -

CDR3aa: CASSVEGETGTPGNTIYF
CDR3nt: TGTGCCAGCAGCGTAGAGGGGGAAACAGGGACGCCTGGAAACACCATATATTTT
d_gene: -
v_gene: TRBV9
j_gene: TRBJ1-3
abundance: once

CDR3aa: CASSYAEAGANVLTF
CDR3nt: TGTGCCAGCAGTTACGCGGAGGCTGGGGCCAACGTCCTGACTTTC
d_gene: -
v_gene: TRBV6-6
j_gene: TRBJ2-6
abundance: -

CDR3aa: CASSDFGTEAFF
CDR3nt: TGCGCCAGCAGCGACTTTGGGACTGAAGCTTTCTTT
d_gene: -
v_gene: TRBV10-1
j_gene: TRBJ1-1
abundance: -

CDR3aa: CASRGDRVAQPQHF
CDR3nt: TGTGCCAGCAGAGGGGACAGGGTGGCTCAGCCCCAGCATTTT
d_gene: TRBD1
v_gene: TRBV28
j_gene: TRBJ1-5
abundance: few

CDR3aa: CASKGRANNYGYTF
CDR3nt: TGTGCCAGCAAGGGCAGGGCAAATAACTATGGCTACACCTTC
d_gene: -
v_gene: TRBV2
j_gene: TRBJ1-2
abundance: -

CDR3aa: CSARGLETQYF
CDR3nt: TGCAGTGCCCGAGGGTTGGAGACCCAGTACTTC
d_gene: -
v_gene: TRBV20-1
j_gene: TRBJ2-5
abundance: -

CDR3aa: CASSYRPRDTAFYSGNTIYF
CDR3nt: TGCGCCAGCAGCTACAGACCCCGGGACACGGCATTCTACTCTGGAAACACCATATATTTT
d_gene: -
v_gene: TRBV5-1
j_gene: TRBJ1-3
abundance: -

CDR3aa: CASSKGQYEQYF
CDR3nt: TGTGCCAGCAGCAAAGGACAATACGAGCAGTACTTC
d_gene: -
v_gene: TRBV21-1
j_gene: TRBJ2-7
abundance: -

CDR3aa: CASSSLVEGNTIYF
CDR3nt: TGTGCCAGCAGCTCTCTAGTGGAGGGAAACACCATATATTTT
d_gene: -
v_gene: TRBV11-2
j_gene: TRBJ1-3
abundance: -

CDR3aa: CASSLGQGANTGELFF
CDR3nt: TGCGCCAGCAGCTTGGGCCAGGGGGCGAACACCGGGGAGCTGTTTTTT
d_gene: TRBD1
v_gene: TRBV5-1
j_gene: TRBJ2-2
abundance: -

CDR3aa: CASSAAALASSYNEQFF
CDR3nt: TGTGCCAGCAGCGCAGCCGCACTAGCGTCATCCTACAATGAGCAGTTCTTC
d_gene: TRBD2
v_gene: TRBV9
j_gene: TRBJ2-1
abundance: -

CDR3aa: CSVETGSYEQYF
CDR3nt: TGCAGCGTTGAAACAGGGTCCTACGAGCAGTACTTC
d_gene: -
v_gene: TRBV29-1
j_gene: TRBJ2-7
abundance: -

CDR3aa: CASSLLNPSYEQYF
CDR3nt: TGTGCCAGCAGCCTCCTAAACCCTTCCTACGAGCAGTACTTC
d_gene: -
v_gene: TRBV14
j_gene: TRBJ2-7
abundance: -

CDR3aa: CASSVDQGKAAQYF
CDR3nt: TGTGCCAGCAGCGTAGATCAAGGGAAAGCGGCCCAGTACTTC
d_gene: -
v_gene: TRBV9
j_gene: TRBJ2-5
abundance: -

CDR3aa: CASSTDTTYNEQFF
CDR3nt: TGCGCCAGCAGCACGGACACAACCTACAATGAGCAGTTCTTC
d_gene: -
v_gene: TRBV5-1
j_gene: TRBJ2-1
abundance: -

CDR3aa: CASSATGGHEQYF
CDR3nt: TGTGCCAGCAGCGCGACTGGTGGCCACGAGCAGTACTTC
d_gene: -
v_gene: TRBV11-2
j_gene: TRBJ2-7
abundance: -

CDR3aa: CSVIPSGTETQYF
CDR3nt: TGCAGCGTTATCCCCTCAGGGACTGAGACCCAGTACTTC
d_gene: -
v_gene: TRBV29-1
j_gene: TRBJ2-5
abundance: -

CDR3aa: CASSPSIAQYNEQFF
CDR3nt: TGTGCCAGCTCACCTAGCATCGCGCAGTACAATGAGCAGTTCTTC
d_gene: -
v_gene: TRBV18
j_gene: TRBJ2-1
abundance: -

CDR3aa: CASSIGLAGPTDTQYF
CDR3nt: TGTGCCAGTAGTATAGGACTAGCGGGACCCACAGATACGCAGTATTTT
d_gene: TRBD2
v_gene: TRBV19
j_gene: TRBJ2-3
abundance: -

CDR3aa: CASSFFRDTDTGELFF
CDR3nt: TGCGCCAGCAGCTTCTTCCGGGACACTGACACCGGGGAGCTGTTTTTT
d_gene: -
v_gene: TRBV5-1
j_gene: TRBJ2-2
abundance: -

CDR3aa: CSVDAGLNTEAFF
CDR3nt: TGCAGCGTTGATGCAGGATTGAACACTGAAGCTTTCTTT
d_gene: -
v_gene: TRBV29-1
j_gene: TRBJ1-1
abundance: -

CDR3aa: CASSWPGQGLYGYTF
CDR3nt: TGTGCCAGCAGCTGGCCGGGACAGGGTCTCTATGGCTACACCTTC
d_gene: TRBD1
v_gene: TRBV5-4
j_gene: TRBJ1-2
abundance: -

CDR3aa: CASSLGGQGNYGYTF
CDR3nt: TGTGCCAGCAGCTTAGGGGGACAGGGTAACTATGGCTACACCTTC
d_gene: TRBD1
v_gene: TRBV7-3
j_gene: TRBJ1-2
abundance: once